The 15 T cell receptor beta chains reported below all come from one sample, sequenced in a study of early T cells in non-severe SARS-CoV-2 infection. Via MiXCR, TCRdb re-called the 5' RACE reads, giving one row per CDR3 protein. Of 70,000 to 95,000 distinct CDR3 sequences in the sample, about 14% were seen once. The material sequenced was whole blood. The receptors derive from an adult who was a healthcare worker with PCR-confirmed SARS-CoV-2 infection or an uninfected control (not recorded which).

The sample holds many counts of this clonotype. The chain has TRBV20-1 and TRBJ1-1, with TRBD1 as a possible D gene (5 bases). Germline CDR1 is DFQATT and CDR2 is SNEGSKA (reference sequence). The CDR3 spans 13 residues. V gave up 1 base and J gave up 12 bases, with 18 bases separating them. CDR3 in amino acids: CSARGSLEGVTFF. CDR3 DNA sequence: TGCAGTGCTAGAGGCTCCCTCGAAGGGGTCACTTTCTTT.

This chain joins TRBV7-3 and TRBJ2-1, with 14 bases that match TRBD2. Unmatched junction bases numbered 1, after V lost 3 bases and J lost 6 bases. CDR1 and CDR2 from the germline V gene are SGHTA and FQGTGA. The CDR3 contains 15 residues. The CDR3 DNA is TGTGCCAGCAGCTTCGGGACTAGCGGGGGCAATGAGCAGTTCTTC. It translates to CASSFGTSGGNEQFF.

In its sample, this clonotype was seen many times. The CDR3 sequence is CASSVDPPSGGHTDTQYF. Here the CDR3 DNA reads TGTGCCAGCAGCGTAGATCCCCCTAGCGGGGGGCACACAGATACGCAGTATTTT. The gene calls are TRBV9 and TRBJ2-3; TRBD2 aligns across 11 bases. Germline V lookup: CDR1 SGDLS, CDR2 YYNGEE. This CDR3 is built from 18 residues. Losses at the gene ends were 0 bases for V and 2 bases for J; bases not matched to a gene: 8.

This clonotype was seen many times. This sequence joins TRBV7-9 and TRBJ2-1; 7 bases line up with TRBD1. Germline V CDR1 and CDR2: SEHNR, FQNEAQ (reference sequence). The trim removed 4 bases at V and 4 bases at J, leaving 13 bases unmatched. The CDR3 has 17 residues. The CDR3 spells CASSSYKPGQIYNEQFF. In DNA form, the CDR3 reads TGTGCCAGCAGCTCCTACAAGCCGGGACAGATTTACAATGAGCAGTTCTTC. Based on the CDR3 plus reference TRBV7-9 and TRBJ2-1, the full variable domain is DTGVSQNPRHKITKRGQNVTFRCDPISEHNRLYWYRQTLGQGPEFLTYFQNEAQLEKSRLLSDRFSAERPKGSFSTLEIQRTEQGDSAMYLCASSSYKPGQIYNEQFFGPGTRLTVL.

The chain recombines TRBV7-2 with TRBJ1-1; D gene uncertain. CDR1 is SGHTA and CDR2 is FQGNSA in the germline V gene. There are 13 residues in the CDR3. Trimming took 2 bases from V and 9 from J, leaving 13 bases between them. Written as DNA, the CDR3 is TGTGCCAGCAGCTTACGACCCGTAGGGAAAGCTTTCTTT. Encoded protein: CASSLRPVGKAFF.

This clonotype was seen a handful of times. The V and J genes are TRBV2 and TRBJ2-3; D call uncertain. Trimming took off 6 bases at V and 2 bases at J, with 6 bases between the two ends. CDR3 length: 12 amino acids. From germline, CDR1 is SNHLY and CDR2 FYNNEI. The CDR3 region is CASSEPTDTQYF. Here the CDR3 DNA reads TGTGCCAGCAGCGAGCCCACAGATACGCAGTATTTT.

The V gene is TRBV20-1, the J gene TRBJ2-1; unclear D gene. This CDR3 has 14 residues. The germline V gene has CDR1 DFQATT and CDR2 SNEGSKA (reference sequence). The ends were cut back, 4 bases at V and 2 bases at J, with 12 bases in the middle. The CDR3 sequence: CSAMLQPTYNEQFF. CDR3 nucleotide sequence: TGCAGTGCTATGTTGCAGCCAACCTACAATGAGCAGTTCTTC.

The V and J genes are TRBV7-2 and TRBJ2-7, with a possible D match to TRBD1 (6 bases). The CDR3 is 14 residues long. CDR1 and CDR2 from the germline V gene are SGHTA and FQGNSA. V was trimmed by 1 base and J by 3 bases, leaving 10 bases between them. The CDR3 loop reads CASSLEGHLYEQYF. The CDR3 DNA reads TGTGCCAGCAGCTTAGAGGGACACCTCTACGAGCAGTACTTC. The whole variable domain, remainder taken from reference TRBV7-2 and TRBJ2-7, is GAGVSQSPSNKVTEKGKDVELRCDPISGHTALYWYRQSLGQGLEFLIYFQGNSAPDKSGLPSDRFSAERTGGSVSTLTIQRTQQEDSAVYLCASSLEGHLYEQYFGPGTRLTVT.

This clonotype was seen only a few times. The rearrangement joins TRBV29-1 to TRBJ2-3, with D maybe TRBD1 (6 bases). The CDR3 totals 13 residues. The germline V and J ends were trimmed by 6 bases and 2 bases, with 12 bases remaining between them. Germline-derived CDR1 and CDR2 are SQVTM and ANQGSEA. CDR3 nucleotide sequence: TGCAGCGTGGGGACAAGATCCACAGATACGCAGTATTTT. This encodes CSVGTRSTDTQYF.

In its sample, this clonotype was seen a few times. This chain connects TRBV7-9 to TRBJ1-1; tentative D call: TRBD1 (6 bases). The CDR3 length is 12 residues. CDR1 SEHNR and CDR2 FQNEAQ come from the germline V gene (reference sequence). V was pared by 8 bases and J by 4 bases, with 11 bases between. The CDR3 DNA sequence: TGTGCCAGCGGAAAAGGGGGCACTGAAGCTTTCTTT. Its translation: CASGKGGTEAFF. The variable domain in full, with the rest retrieved from reference TRBV7-9 and TRBJ1-1, is DTGVSQNPRHKITKRGQNVTFRCDPISEHNRLYWYRQTLGQGPEFLTYFQNEAQLEKSRLLSDRFSAERPKGSFSTLEIQRTEQGDSAMYLCASGKGGTEAFFGQGTRLTVV.

J is TRBJ2-7 and V is TRBV5-4, with D possibly being TRBD2 (7 bases). The germline V gene encodes CDR1 SGHNT and CDR2 YYREEE (reference sequence). The CDR3 has 15 residues. Trimming cost V 1 base and J 2 bases, with 13 bases left between them. The CDR3 reads CASSLLGGEAYEQYF. CDR3 nucleotide sequence: TGTGCCAGCAGCTTGCTAGGGGGGGAGGCCTACGAGCAGTACTTC.

The J gene is TRBJ2-7, the V gene TRBV5-4; D not certain. The CDR3 has 13 residues. Trimming removed 0 bases from V and 4 bases from J, with 8 bases in between. Germline CDR1 and CDR2: SGHNT and YYREEE (reference sequence). This chain's CDR3 is CASSLDQRYEQYF. In nucleotides, the CDR3 is TGTGCCAGCAGCTTGGACCAACGGTACGAGCAGTACTTC.

The rearrangement uses TRBV29-1 and TRBJ2-7; 12 bases are shared with TRBD2. Germline V gene lookup returns CDR1 SQVTM and CDR2 ANQGSEA. This CDR3 comprises 16 residues. J was trimmed by 2 bases and V by 6 bases; bases with no gene match: 11. CDR3 sequence (DNA): TGCAGCGTAGACGAGGGACTAGCGGGTCATCCCTACGAGCAGTACTTC. Translating gives CSVDEGLAGHPYEQYF.

This clonotype was seen a few times. V usage is TRBV6-1 and J usage is TRBJ1-4, with D unclear. CDR3 length equals 14 residues. V lost 8 bases and J 1 base, leaving 11 bases between the germline ends. Germline CDR1 and CDR2: MNHNS and SASEGT. In DNA form, the CDR3 reads TGTGCCAGCGACCGAACTTTAACTAATGAAAAACTGTTTTTT. Amino acid sequence: CASDRTLTNEKLFF.

This clonotype was seen more than once but under ten times. This chain links TRBV6-2 or TRBV6-3 with TRBJ1-6; 8 bases are a match to TRBD1. With 6 bases clipped from V and 6 bases from J, the junction kept 7 bases outside the gene matches. This CDR3 has 15 residues. Germline V CDR1 and CDR2: MNHEY, SVGEGT. Here the CDR3 DNA reads TGTGCCAGCAGACCTCCGGGACAGGTTAATTCACCCCTCCACTTT. This gives the protein CASRPPGQVNSPLHF.